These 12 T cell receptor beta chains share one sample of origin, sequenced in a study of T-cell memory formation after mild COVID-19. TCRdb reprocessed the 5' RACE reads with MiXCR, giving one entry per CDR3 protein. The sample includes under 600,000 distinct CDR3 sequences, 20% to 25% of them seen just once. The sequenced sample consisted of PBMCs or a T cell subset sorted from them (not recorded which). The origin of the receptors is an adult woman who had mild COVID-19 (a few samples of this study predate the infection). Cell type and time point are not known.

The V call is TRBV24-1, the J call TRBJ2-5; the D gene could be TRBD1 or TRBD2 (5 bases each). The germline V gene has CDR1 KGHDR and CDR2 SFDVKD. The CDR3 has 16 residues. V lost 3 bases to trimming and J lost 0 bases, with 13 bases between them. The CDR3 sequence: CATSDPLGRNQETQYF. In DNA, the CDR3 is TGTGCCACCAGTGATCCCTTGGGACGGAACCAAGAGACCCAGTACTTC.

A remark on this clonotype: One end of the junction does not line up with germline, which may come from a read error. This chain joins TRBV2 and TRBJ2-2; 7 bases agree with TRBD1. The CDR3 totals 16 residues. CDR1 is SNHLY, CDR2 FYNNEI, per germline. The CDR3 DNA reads TGCGCCAGCAGTGGGGCGGCAGGGGGTAACACCGGGGAGCTGTTTTTT. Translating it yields CASSGAAGGNTGELFF. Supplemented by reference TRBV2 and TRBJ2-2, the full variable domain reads EPEVTQTPSHQVTQMGQEVILRCVPISNHLYFYWYRQILGQKVEFLVSFYNNEISEKSEIFDDQFSVERPDGSNFTLKIRSTKLEDSAMYFCASSGAAGGNTGELFFGEGSRLTVL.

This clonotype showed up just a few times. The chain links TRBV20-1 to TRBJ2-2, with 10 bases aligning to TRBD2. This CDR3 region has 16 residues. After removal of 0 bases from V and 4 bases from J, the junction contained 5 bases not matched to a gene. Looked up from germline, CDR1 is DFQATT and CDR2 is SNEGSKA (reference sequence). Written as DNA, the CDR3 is TGCAGTGCTAGAGATTCCAGCGGGAGGGTCACCGGGGAGCTGTTTTTT. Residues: CSARDSSGRVTGELFF.

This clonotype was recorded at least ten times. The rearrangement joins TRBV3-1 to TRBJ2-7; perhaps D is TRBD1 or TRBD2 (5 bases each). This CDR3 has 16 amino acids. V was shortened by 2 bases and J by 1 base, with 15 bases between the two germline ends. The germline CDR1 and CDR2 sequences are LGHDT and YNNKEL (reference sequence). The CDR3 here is CASSQWYGAPSYEQYF. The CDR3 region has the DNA TGTGCCAGCAGCCAATGGTACGGGGCCCCTTCCTACGAGCAGTACTTC.

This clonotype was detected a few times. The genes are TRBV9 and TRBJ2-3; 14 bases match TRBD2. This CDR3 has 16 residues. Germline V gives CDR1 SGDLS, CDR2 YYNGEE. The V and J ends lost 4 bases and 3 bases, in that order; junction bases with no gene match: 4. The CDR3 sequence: CASSIGTSGRTDTQYF. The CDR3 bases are TGTGCCAGCAGCATTGGGACTAGCGGGAGAACAGATACGCAGTATTTT.

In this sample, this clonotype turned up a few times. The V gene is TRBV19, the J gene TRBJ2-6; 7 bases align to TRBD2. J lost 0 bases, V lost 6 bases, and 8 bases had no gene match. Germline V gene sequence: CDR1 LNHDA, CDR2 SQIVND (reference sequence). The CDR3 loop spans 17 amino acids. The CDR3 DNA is TGTGCCAGTAGCGACTATGGCGGGGGCTCTGGGGCCAACGTCCTGACTTTC. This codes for CASSDYGGGSGANVLTF.

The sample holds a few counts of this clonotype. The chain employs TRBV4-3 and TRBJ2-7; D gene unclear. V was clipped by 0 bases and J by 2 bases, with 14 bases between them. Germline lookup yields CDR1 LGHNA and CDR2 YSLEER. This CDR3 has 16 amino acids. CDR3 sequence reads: CASSQDMRPPTYEQYF. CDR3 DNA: TGCGCCAGCAGCCAAGATATGAGACCCCCGACCTACGAGCAGTACTTC.

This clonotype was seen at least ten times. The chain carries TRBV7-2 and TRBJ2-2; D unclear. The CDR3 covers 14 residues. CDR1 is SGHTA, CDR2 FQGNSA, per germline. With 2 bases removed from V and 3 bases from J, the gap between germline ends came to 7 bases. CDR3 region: CASSLNRDTGELFF. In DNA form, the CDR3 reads TGTGCCAGCAGCTTAAATCGGGACACCGGGGAGCTGTTTTTT.

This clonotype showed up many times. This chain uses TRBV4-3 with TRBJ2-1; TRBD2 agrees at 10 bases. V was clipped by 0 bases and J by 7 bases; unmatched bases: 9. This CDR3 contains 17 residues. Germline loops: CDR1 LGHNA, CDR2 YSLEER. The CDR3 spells CASSQDRGGSGRNEQFF. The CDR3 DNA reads TGCGCCAGCAGCCAAGATAGAGGGGGTAGCGGGAGGAATGAGCAGTTCTTC.

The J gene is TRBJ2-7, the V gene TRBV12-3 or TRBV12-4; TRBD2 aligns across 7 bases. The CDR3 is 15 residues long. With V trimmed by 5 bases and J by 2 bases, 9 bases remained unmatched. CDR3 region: CASSQTASGTYEQYF. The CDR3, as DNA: TGTGCCAGCAGTCAGACCGCTAGCGGTACCTACGAGCAGTACTTC.

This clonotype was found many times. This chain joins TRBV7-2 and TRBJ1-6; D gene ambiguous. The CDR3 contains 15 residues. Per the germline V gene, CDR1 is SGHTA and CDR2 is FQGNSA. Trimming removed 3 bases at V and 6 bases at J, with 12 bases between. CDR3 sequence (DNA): TGTGCCAGCAGCTTTTCAGGACTGGCTAATTCACCCCTCCACTTT. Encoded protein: CASSFSGLANSPLHF. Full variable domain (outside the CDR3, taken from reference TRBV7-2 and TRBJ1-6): GAGVSQSPSNKVTEKGKDVELRCDPISGHTALYWYRQSLGQGLEFLIYFQGNSAPDKSGLPSDRFSAERTGGSVSTLTIQRTQQEDSAVYLCASSFSGLANSPLHFGNGTRLTVT.

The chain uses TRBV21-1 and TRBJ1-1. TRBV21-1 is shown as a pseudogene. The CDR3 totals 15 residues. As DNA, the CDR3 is TGTGCCAGCAGCCCTCCGGGAGGAGGGTACACTGAAGCTTTCTTT. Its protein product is CASSPPGGGYTEAFF.